The entry below gives a single T cell receptor (beta chain) sequence along with its context. Its antigen is undetermined. The method was immunoSEQ multiplex PCR; TCRdb's version includes in-frame clones alone and lacks a portion of them. The sample has tens of thousands of clones; over 75% are singletons. The CDR3 consists of 13 residues. V lost 5 bases, J lost 5 bases, and 13 bases lay in between. Germline CDR1 and CDR2: SNHLY and FYNNEI. These data originate in a study of OX40 agonist ivuxolimab in advanced cancers. Study-level findings and limits: Clones of CD4+ and CD8+ blood T cells grew by week 6 at doses of 0.1 to 3.0 mg/kg.

The sequences come from CD4+ or CD8+ T cells sorted from blood, collected in a trial of the OX40 agonist ivuxolimab. The sequence derives from an adult with an advanced solid tumor such as melanoma, head and neck, liver or kidney cancer. The chain couples TRBV2 to TRBJ2-7; the D gene is possibly TRBD1 (6 bases). Here the CDR3 reads CASSSNRVHEQYF. The CDR3 nucleotides are TGTGCCAGCAGTTCCAACAGGGTCCACGAGCAGTACTTC.